This T cell receptor (beta chain) was obtained from a study of blood T cell repertoires in COVID-19. The wider study: The United States, Italy and Spain supplied acute and convalescent COVID-19 samples. Nucleic acid was either cDNA or gDNA, and it came from T cells, B-cell-depleted T cells, or PBMCs.

In the source study's methods: Reference gene primer amplification yielded estimated nucleated cell counts. Profiling relied on immunoSEQ multiplex PCR, and the TCRdb table lists in-frame clones only, not all of them. D and trimming come from the DNA, and the V and J calls and clone size come from that table. The sample lists about 200,000 clones; around 84% were seen once. Germline V gene data show CDR1 as MNHEY and CDR2 as SMNVEV (reference sequence). Trimming took 5 bases from V and 0 from J, leaving 20 bases between them. The CDR3 contains 19 residues. This clone was observed once. The specimen sequenced was peripheral blood. This receptor was taken from a woman aged 80 or older with acute or convalescent COVID-19. The V gene is TRBV27, the J gene TRBJ1-6, with a weak D call TRBD1 (5 bases). CDR3 in DNA: TGTGCCAGCAGTCAAAGGCCCAGGGACTGGGGCTCCTATAATTCACCCCTCCACTTT. Translating gives CASSQRPRDWGSYNSPLHF.